This TCR beta chain was sequenced during a study of long-term antiretroviral therapy in people with HIV. Study-wide findings and caveats: Post-treatment diversity went higher with ART but stayed below transplant donor controls.

In this sample, this clone turned up once. Its antigen is not known. Germline lookup yields CDR1 LNHDA and CDR2 SQIVND (reference sequence). V trimming: 4 bases; J trimming: 4 bases; junction bases outside the gene matches: 6. CDR3 size: 15 residues. At survey level, the immunoSEQ assay was run in its v3.0 version. The data were produced by immunoSEQ multiplex PCR, yet TCRdb's version contains in-frame clones alone and is incomplete. The data hold some 28,000 clones, with approximately 93% observed a single time. This clonotype originated in a man aged 40-49 years with HIV. The source was unsorted PBMCs, collected 6.2 years after starting antiretroviral therapy. The chain combines TRBV19 with TRBJ1-5; 8 bases fit TRBD1. The DNA of the CDR3 is TGTGCCAGTAGTAGGGCAGGGGGCGAGAATCAGCCCCAGCATTTT. Encoded protein: CASSRAGGENQPQHF.